The entry below describes one T cell receptor beta chain. This entry is derived from a study of T cell responses to AZD1222 COVID-19 vaccine. Using immunoSEQ multiplex PCR, the repertoire was profiled, and TCRdb retains in-frame clones only, with some absent. The table includes tens of thousands of clones, around 80% detected once. Deletions cut 4 bases from V and 4 bases from J, with 14 bases between. From germline, CDR1 is SGHAT and CDR2 FQNNGV. The length of the CDR3 is 15 residues. This material consisted of peripheral blood, taken on day 0 of AZD1222 vaccination. This clonotype was sampled from an adult in good health. V is TRBV11-2 and J is TRBJ2-1; unclear D gene. The CDR3 is CASSSRADFYNEQFF. DNA for the CDR3: TGTGCCAGCAGCTCCCGGGCCGACTTTTACAATGAGCAGTTCTTC.